This T cell receptor (beta chain) was captured by sequencing in a study of blood T cells in healthy people across ages. The CDR3 covers 13 residues. Germline CDR1 SGHNT, CDR2 YYREEE (reference sequence). V trimming: 6 bases; J trimming: 5 bases; junction bases outside the gene matches: 5. For this clonotype: A much larger clone lies a single base off, so this may be a read error.

Combining a sample-barcoded 5' primer with a J-beta primer mix, a second PCR ran for roughly 6 to 12 cycles. TCRdb re-called the 5' RACE reads through MiXCR, storing one row per CDR3 protein. The table includes some 1.8 million distinct CDR3 sequences, roughly two fifths detected once. This clonotype originated in a human donor in good health. The specimen sequenced was blood. V and J are TRBV5-4 and TRBJ1-2, with 9 bases aligning to TRBD1. In nucleotides, the CDR3 is TGTGCCAGCACCCCCGGGACAGGGTATGGCTACACCTTC. The encoded protein is CASTPGTGYGYTF.